What follows are 30 T cell receptor beta chains derived from one specimen sequenced in a study of blood T cell repertoires in COVID-19. Sequenced by immunoSEQ multiplex PCR; TCRdb stores in-frame clones only, minus some. The sample records 120,000 to 150,000 clones, 87% being singletons. The source material was peripheral blood. All receptors derive from a woman aged 50 to 65 with active or convalescent COVID-19.

V gene TRBV15 combines with J gene TRBJ1-4, with D tentatively TRBD1 (5 bases). CDR3 size: 13 residues. The germline gives CDR1 LNHNV, CDR2 YYDKDF (reference sequence). V lost 4 bases and J lost 5, with 8 bases in between. CDR3 sequence: CATSKQGNEKLFF. As DNA, the CDR3 is TGTGCCACCAGCAAGCAGGGAAATGAAAAACTGTTTTTT.

The chain joins TRBV6-6 to TRBJ2-7; TRBD2 might be the D (6 bases). V was cut by 4 bases and J by 6 bases, with 13 bases left in between. The CDR3 is made up of 13 amino acids. CDR1 and CDR2 from the germline V gene are MNHNY and SVGAGI (reference sequence). CDR3 nucleotides: TGTGCCAGCAGTTTGGGGGGAGTGGGCGAGCAGTACTTC. Residues: CASSLGGVGEQYF.

This clone was counted between two and nine times. CDR3 nucleotide sequence: TGTGCCAGCAGTGATAGGAGGGAGCGCACCGGGGAGCTGTTTTTT. This sequence encodes CASSDRRERTGELFF. This chain links TRBV2 with TRBJ2-2; tentative D call: TRBD2 (6 bases). The CDR3 extends over 15 amino acids. V lost 3 bases and J 4 bases, leaving 12 bases between the germline ends. The V gene's germline CDR1 is SNHLY and CDR2 FYNNEI.

The chain employs TRBV6-2 or TRBV6-3 and TRBJ2-3, with D possibly TRBD2 on 6 matching bases. Trimming cost V 2 bases and J 2 bases, with 8 bases left between them. Germline-derived CDR1 and CDR2 are MNHEY and SVGEGT. The CDR3 is 14 amino acids. The CDR3 is CASSYAGPTDTQYF. For the CDR3, the DNA is TGTGCCAGCAGTTACGCGGGACCCACAGATACGCAGTATTTT.

V usage is TRBV14 and J usage is TRBJ2-5; possibly TRBD2 for D (5 bases). The CDR3 length is 15 residues. Looked up from germline, CDR1 is SGHDN and CDR2 is FVKESK. V lost 4 bases to trimming and J lost 0 bases, with 12 bases between them. CDR3 region: CASSPSQRYQETQYF. CDR3 nucleotides: TGTGCCAGCAGCCCATCACAGCGGTACCAAGAGACCCAGTACTTC.

V and J are TRBV7-9 and TRBJ1-4; TRBD1 matches at 7 bases. J lost 7 bases, V lost 3 bases, and 8 bases had no gene match. CDR1 and CDR2 from the germline V gene are SEHNR and FQNEAQ (reference sequence). The CDR3 is 15 residues long. This CDR3 reads CASSLQGGSGEKLFF. For the CDR3, the DNA is TGTGCCAGCAGCTTGCAGGGGGGATCTGGTGAAAAACTGTTTTTT.

The sample holds a few counts of this clone. V usage is TRBV7-9 and J usage is TRBJ2-7, with 9 bases matching TRBD1. The CDR3 is made up of 15 amino acids. After removal of 0 bases from V and 6 bases from J, the junction contained 6 bases not matched to a gene. Germline CDR1 reads SEHNR; CDR2 reads FQNEAQ (reference sequence). CDR3 sequence reads: CASSLAQGARGEQYF. The CDR3 DNA reads TGTGCCAGCAGCTTAGCACAGGGGGCCAGGGGCGAGCAGTACTTC.

The rearrangement links TRBV6-5 to TRBJ1-2; TRBD1 is a possible D gene (6 bases). The V and J ends lost 6 bases and 6 bases respectively, with 20 bases between them. Per the germline V gene, CDR1 is MNHEY and CDR2 is SVGAGI. This CDR3 comprises 15 residues. DNA of the CDR3: TGTGCCAGCAGACGACAGGTTCCCTCGTTTCATGGCTACACCTTC. Its protein product is CASRRQVPSFHGYTF.

This chain uses TRBV11-2 with TRBJ1-1; 8 nucleotides align to TRBD1. J lost 2 bases, V lost 2 bases, and 13 bases had no gene match. Germline CDR1 SGHAT, CDR2 FQNNGV. The CDR3 covers 18 residues. CDR3 in DNA: TGTGCCAGCAGCTTATCCAGGGGGCTGTTGTCGGTTAACACTGAAGCTTTCTTT. This translates into CASSLSRGLLSVNTEAFF.

This clone was seen a single time. For the CDR3, the DNA is TGTGCCAGTAGTAGGTCACACCTCCAAGAGACCCAGTACTTC. Translated: CASSRSHLQETQYF. The chain links TRBV19 to TRBJ2-5, with D unresolved. Germline lookup yields CDR1 LNHDA and CDR2 SQIVND (reference sequence). This CDR3 spans 14 amino acids. V was cut by 4 bases and J by 1 base, with 10 bases left in between.

This chain joins TRBV10-3 and TRBJ2-7; TRBD1 agrees at 7 bases. Germline values: CDR1 ENHRY, CDR2 SYGVKD. V was pared by 5 bases and J by 0 bases, with 10 bases of the junction left unmatched. This CDR3 has 16 amino acids. As DNA, the CDR3 is TGTGCCATCAGTTCGGGACAGTCTTTCAGCTCCTACGAGCAGTACTTC. Amino acids: CAISSGQSFSSYEQYF.

The genes are TRBV30 and TRBJ2-1; TRBD2 is a possible D gene (5 bases). Germline CDR1 GTSNPN, CDR2 SVGIG (reference sequence). Trimming removed 5 bases from V and 4 bases from J, with 18 bases in between. The CDR3 is 15 residues long. CDR3 bases: TGTGCCTGGGGGGATCGGACGGGAAGATACAATGAGCAGTTCTTC. Translating gives CAWGDRTGRYNEQFF.

The rearrangement joins TRBV27 to TRBJ2-5, with a tentative D call TRBD1 (6 bases). CDR1 is MNHEY and CDR2 is SMNVEV in the germline V gene (reference sequence). The V end lost 2 bases, the J end lost 1 base, and 14 bases lay between the germline ends. The CDR3 has 16 amino acids. The CDR3 sequence: CASSLMGRGSQETQYF. The DNA of the CDR3 is TGTGCCAGCAGTTTAATGGGCAGGGGAAGCCAAGAGACCCAGTACTTC.

The V gene is TRBV19, the J gene TRBJ2-7; 7 bases match TRBD2. The germline V gene has CDR1 LNHDA and CDR2 SQIVND (reference sequence). Losses at the gene ends were 3 bases for V and 3 bases for J; bases not matched to a gene: 2. CDR3 length: 13 amino acids. CDR3 residues: CASSIPGGYEQYF. DNA of the CDR3: TGTGCCAGTAGTATTCCGGGGGGCTACGAGCAGTACTTC.

This clone showed up just once. This chain uses TRBV7-6 with TRBJ1-1; 12 positions agree with TRBD1. The CDR3 totals 14 residues. Germline V gene sequence: CDR1 SGHVS, CDR2 FNYEAQ. V lost 7 bases and J lost 8; bases outside the gene matches: 8. DNA for the CDR3: TGTGCCAGCAAACAGGGACAGGGGGCATCGGAAGCTTTCTTT. Its translation is CASKQGQGASEAFF.

This chain connects TRBV28 to TRBJ2-3; the match to TRBD2 covers 8 bases. Germline V gene lookup returns CDR1 MDHEN and CDR2 SYDVKM. This CDR3 is 16 amino acids long. With 3 bases clipped from V and 0 bases from J, the junction kept 5 bases outside the gene matches. CDR3 residues: CASSFWASGSTDTQYF. CDR3 DNA sequence: TGTGCCAGCAGTTTCTGGGCTAGCGGGAGCACAGATACGCAGTATTTT.

The V and J genes are TRBV6-6 and TRBJ1-5; D may be TRBD1 (6 bases). Germline CDR1 reads MNHNY; CDR2 reads SVGAGI (reference sequence). The CDR3 totals 15 residues. Trimming cost V 2 bases and J 5 bases, with 13 bases left between them. CDR3 amino acids: CASSYGQGTYQPQHF. The CDR3 DNA reads as TGTGCCAGCAGTTACGGGCAGGGGACCTATCAGCCCCAGCATTTT.

The genes are TRBV10-3 and TRBJ1-1, with 8 bases that match TRBD1. Per germline, CDR1 ENHRY and CDR2 SYGVKD. CDR3 length: 12 residues. The J segment lost 8 bases and the V segment lost 8 bases, leaving 7 bases of the junction unmatched. This CDR3 reads CAIGGQATEAFF. Written as DNA, the CDR3 is TGTGCCATCGGGGGACAGGCTACCGAAGCTTTCTTT.

Written as DNA, the CDR3 is TGTGCCAGCAGCGTGGGGCAGGGGGCTGTGATGACTAATGAAAAACTGTTTTTT. Translated: CASSVGQGAVMTNEKLFF. The rearrangement joins TRBV9 to TRBJ1-4; 8 bases are a match to TRBD1. The germline V gene has CDR1 SGDLS and CDR2 YYNGEE. The J segment lost 2 bases and the V segment lost 2 bases, leaving 11 bases of the junction unmatched. This CDR3 contains 18 residues.

The chain is built from TRBV11-2 and TRBJ2-7; TRBD2 aligns across 11 bases. This CDR3 is built from 15 residues. The V segment lost 5 bases and the J segment 3 bases; nucleotides outside the gene matches: 6. CDR1 is SGHAT, CDR2 FQNNGV, per germline. The CDR3 protein is CASSTTSGEGYEQYF. CDR3 DNA: TGTGCCAGCAGCACGACTAGCGGGGAGGGCTACGAGCAGTACTTC.

This clone was counted once. The rearrangement uses TRBV2 and TRBJ1-4, with 9 bases that match TRBD1. The CDR3 length is 14 residues. Unmatched junction bases numbered 6, after V lost 6 bases and J lost 7 bases. The germline gives CDR1 SNHLY, CDR2 FYNNEI. CDR3 bases: TGTGCCAGCAGGCCGGGACAGGGAGGTGAAAAACTGTTTTTT. It encodes CASRPGQGGEKLFF.

V gene TRBV9 combines with J gene TRBJ1-3, with a weak D call TRBD1 (5 bases). This CDR3 has 14 residues. The V end was cut by 1 base, the J end by 2 bases, with 7 bases between. Germline V gene sequence: CDR1 SGDLS, CDR2 YYNGEE. CDR3 loop: CASSVWGAGNTIYF. The CDR3 DNA sequence: TGTGCCAGCAGCGTATGGGGGGCTGGAAACACCATATATTTT.

The V gene is TRBV7-9, the J gene TRBJ1-2; D gene uncertain. V was cut by 3 bases and J by 8 bases, with 10 bases left in between. CDR3 size: 12 residues. CDR1 and CDR2 from the germline V gene are SEHNR and FQNEAQ (reference sequence). The CDR3 nucleotides are TGTGCCAGCAGCTTCTCCTCGAGGGGCTACACCTTC. This codes for CASSFSSRGYTF.

The chain is built from TRBV19 and TRBJ1-6; D gene unclear. Germline lookup yields CDR1 LNHDA and CDR2 SQIVND (reference sequence). The CDR3 loop spans 14 amino acids. V lost 11 bases and J 0 bases, leaving 11 bases between the germline ends. The DNA for the CDR3 is TGTGCCTCTTCGGAGAGCTCCTATAATTCACCCCTCCACTTT. Its protein is CASSESSYNSPLHF. Full variable domain (remainder filled in from reference TRBV19 and TRBJ1-6): DGGITQSPKYLFRKEGQNVTLSCEQNLNHDAMYWYRQDPGQGLRLIYYSQIVNDFQKGDIAEGYSVSREKKESFPLTVTSAQKNPTAFYLCASSESSYNSPLHFGNGTRLTVT.

The chain has TRBV6-1 and TRBJ1-2; TRBD1 might be the D (6 bases). The V gene's germline CDR1 is MNHNS and CDR2 SASEGT. The CDR3 consists of 17 residues. V was pared by 2 bases and J by 1 base, with 17 bases between. The CDR3 spells CASSESMDRRRNYGYTF. CDR3 DNA: TGTGCCAGCAGTGAAAGTATGGACAGACGTCGTAACTATGGCTACACCTTC.

J is TRBJ2-1 and V is TRBV28; 7 nucleotides match TRBD1. This CDR3 comprises 14 residues. Trimming at V came to 5 bases and at J to 6 bases, leaving 7 bases not matched to a gene. Germline CDR1 is MDHEN and CDR2 is SYDVKM. DNA for the CDR3: TGTGCCAGCAGTATCGAGACAGGGCGCAATGAGCAGTTCTTC. Translated, it gives CASSIETGRNEQFF.

The chain carries TRBV30 and TRBJ2-5; D gene uncertain. Deletions cut 3 bases from V and 1 base from J, with 6 bases between. Germline V gives CDR1 GTSNPN, CDR2 SVGIG (reference sequence). The CDR3 totals 12 residues. The CDR3, as DNA: TGTGCCTGGAGCCCCTTCCAAGAGACCCAGTACTTC. As protein: CAWSPFQETQYF. Full variable domain (rest looked up from reference TRBV30 and TRBJ2-5): SQTIHQWPATLVQPVGSPLSLECTVEGTSNPNLYWYRQAAGRGLQLLFYSVGIGQISSEVPQNLSASRPQDRQFILSSKKLLLSDSGFYLCAWSPFQETQYFGPGTRLLVL.

V is TRBV18 and J is TRBJ2-3, with 15 bases lining up with TRBD2. Trimming took 0 bases from V and 5 from J; bases not matched to a gene: 3. This CDR3 region has 17 residues. Germline V gives CDR1 KGHSH, CDR2 LQKENI. DNA of the CDR3: TGTGCCAGCTCACCACCGAGGACTAGCGGGGGGGAAGATACGCAGTATTTT. Translating gives CASSPPRTSGGEDTQYF.

V gene TRBV5-4 combines with J gene TRBJ2-5; a weak D match, TRBD2 (5 bases). Germline V CDR1 and CDR2: SGHNT, YYREEE (reference sequence). The CDR3 sequence is 15 residues long. Between the trimmed V and J ends, which lost 1 base and 5 bases, there was a span of 15 bases. CDR3 in amino acids: CASSLSGGVRETQYF. CDR3 DNA sequence: TGTGCCAGCAGCTTGAGTGGAGGAGTAAGGGAGACCCAGTACTTC.

The V call is TRBV5-3, the J call TRBJ2-3; 8 bases match TRBD1. TRBV5-3 is marked as an open reading frame, function uncertain. The CDR3 totals 14 residues. Losses at the gene ends were 4 bases for V and 7 bases for J; bases not matched to a gene: 8. The CDR3 sequence: CARSPGQADHTQYF. DNA for the CDR3: TGTGCCAGAAGCCCGGGACAGGCCGACCATACGCAGTATTTT.